The 26 T cell receptor beta chains reported below all come from one sample, sequenced in a study of blood T cell repertoires in COVID-19. The protocol was immunoSEQ multiplex PCR, while the TCRdb copy is restricted to in-frame clones and leaves out a portion. This table holds a few hundred thousand clones, 85% to 90% found once. Specimen: peripheral blood. These receptors were obtained from a man younger than 35 with active or convalescent COVID-19.

This clone was recorded only once. The V call is TRBV30, the J call TRBJ2-3; D possibly corresponds to TRBD2 (6 bases). Germline lookup yields CDR1 GTSNPN and CDR2 SVGIG (reference sequence). The CDR3 is made up of 17 amino acids. Trimming shortened V by 0 bases and J by 2 bases, and 18 bases separated the two germline ends. CDR3 sequence reads: CAWSVTRDFRYTDTQYF. In nucleotides, the CDR3 is TGTGCCTGGAGTGTGACCCGGGACTTCCGCTACACAGATACGCAGTATTTT. Complete variable domain (other parts from reference TRBV30 and TRBJ2-3): SQTIHQWPATLVQPVGSPLSLECTVEGTSNPNLYWYRQAAGRGLQLLFYSVGIGQISSEVPQNLSASRPQDRQFILSSKKLLLSDSGFYLCAWSVTRDFRYTDTQYFGPGTRLTVL.

This clone was seen more than once but under ten times. The chain employs TRBV4-2 and TRBJ1-4, with 9 bases fitting TRBD1. This CDR3 region has 16 residues. CDR1 is LGHNA, CDR2 YNFKEQ, per germline. V shed 3 bases, J shed 4 bases, and the junction held 6 bases outside the gene matches. The CDR3 coding sequence is TGTGCCAGCAGCCAGGGCCCGGGACAGGGTAATGAAAAACTGTTTTTT. The encoded protein is CASSQGPGQGNEKLFF.

CDR3 bases: TGTGCCAGCAGCCCGAGCGGATCCATGCCGGCTGAAGCTTTCTTT. Protein sequence: CASSPSGSMPAEAFF. The rearrangement uses TRBV11-2 and TRBJ1-1; D call uncertain. Trimming removed 5 bases from V and 6 bases from J, with 19 bases in between. Germline lookup yields CDR1 SGHAT and CDR2 FQNNGV. The CDR3 extends over 15 amino acids.

The genes are TRBV19 and TRBJ1-2, with unresolved D. The germline gives CDR1 LNHDA, CDR2 SQIVND (reference sequence). The CDR3 length is 15 residues. The ends were cut back, 4 bases at V and 0 bases at J, with 12 bases in the middle. In DNA, the CDR3 is TGTGCCAGTAGTAGGTCGGTAGAAGCTAACTATGGCTACACCTTC. Translating it yields CASSRSVEANYGYTF.

The chain combines TRBV6-5 with TRBJ1-4, with D possibly being TRBD1 (6 bases). In germline, CDR1 is MNHEY, CDR2 SVGAGI. This CDR3 has 15 residues. The ends were cut back, 8 bases at V and 7 bases at J, with 20 bases in the middle. The CDR3 loop reads CASGTGEGVSEKLFF. The CDR3 nucleotides are TGTGCCAGCGGCACGGGGGAGGGGGTGTCTGAAAAACTGTTTTTT.

The genes are TRBV6-5 and TRBJ2-7; D is uncertain. Looked up from germline, CDR1 is MNHEY and CDR2 is SVGAGI. This CDR3 has 16 residues. Trimming shortened V by 0 bases and J by 1 base, and 13 bases separated the two germline ends. The DNA of the CDR3 is TGTGCCAGCAGTTACTCGGGCGCCCGCCCTTCCTACGAGCAGTACTTC. This encodes CASSYSGARPSYEQYF.

This chain uses TRBV6-6 with TRBJ1-2; TRBD1 might be the D (5 bases). This CDR3 has 12 residues. CDR1 is MNHNY and CDR2 is SVGAGI in the germline V gene (reference sequence). With 4 bases removed from V and 3 bases from J, the gap between germline ends came to 6 bases. The CDR3 region has the DNA TGTGCCAGCAGTTCGACAGACTATGGCTACACCTTC. Amino acids: CASSSTDYGYTF.

About this clone itself: The sample holds other DNA sequences that translate to the same CDR3. The rearrangement uses TRBV2 and TRBJ1-3; no reliable D call. The CDR3 loop spans 14 amino acids. Trimming cost V 1 base and J 0 bases, with 4 bases left between them. The germline V gene encodes CDR1 SNHLY and CDR2 FYNNEI. CDR3: CASSEGSSGNTIYF. The CDR3 nucleotides are TGTGCCAGCAGTGAAGGGAGCTCTGGAAACACCATATATTTT.

The chain links TRBV6-5 to TRBJ2-5, with D possibly being TRBD2 (6 bases). This CDR3 region has 15 residues. Germline V lookup: CDR1 MNHEY, CDR2 SVGAGI. V was pared by 0 bases and J by 10 bases, with 18 bases between. The CDR3 DNA sequence: TGTGCCAGCAGTTACTCGGGAGGTGATAGCGGCATCCAGTACTTC. Encoded protein: CASSYSGGDSGIQYF.

The chain recombines TRBV19 with TRBJ1-2; D gene uncertain. Trimming took 6 bases from V and 3 from J, leaving 17 bases between them. The CDR3 contains 15 residues. In germline, CDR1 is LNHDA, CDR2 SQIVND (reference sequence). CDR3 sequence: CASRLFHGGHYGYTF. CDR3 nucleotides: TGTGCCAGTAGATTATTTCACGGCGGTCACTATGGCTACACCTTC.

The CDR3 DNA follows: TGTGCCAGTAGTTTAGGGACAGGATTGGCCAAAAACATTCAGTACTTC. Encoded protein: CASSLGTGLAKNIQYF. This rearrangement joins TRBV19 to TRBJ2-4; 8 bases map to TRBD1. This CDR3 has 16 residues. Germline-derived CDR1 and CDR2 are LNHDA and SQIVND (reference sequence). J was trimmed by 1 base and V by 5 bases; bases with no gene match: 7.

This chain connects TRBV28 to TRBJ2-7; D unclear. Germline V lookup: CDR1 MDHEN, CDR2 SYDVKM. This CDR3 contains 11 residues. V shed 6 bases and J shed 6 bases, with 9 bases lying between them. CDR3 nucleotide sequence: TGTGCCAGCAGCTATTGGTCCGAGCAGTACTTC. Its protein product is CASSYWSEQYF.

The CDR3 DNA sequence: TGTGCCAGCAGCTTAGTTCAGGGGAGGGGGCAGTTCTTC. Translating gives CASSLVQGRGQFF. The V gene is TRBV7-9, the J gene TRBJ2-1; D may be TRBD2 (7 bases). Trimming stripped 1 base from V and 12 bases from J, with 13 bases between. The CDR3 is 13 residues long. CDR1 is SEHNR, CDR2 FQNEAQ, per germline (reference sequence).

The chain links TRBV7-2 to TRBJ2-1; 9 bases align to TRBD2. Germline V gene data show CDR1 as SGHTA and CDR2 as FQGNSA. The CDR3 runs 14 residues. The trim removed 11 bases at V and 8 bases at J, leaving 13 bases unmatched. This CDR3 is CAVRRGSGRDEQFF. The CDR3 DNA sequence: TGTGCCGTTCGACGTGGTAGCGGGAGAGATGAGCAGTTCTTC.

The J gene is TRBJ1-1, the V gene TRBV5-4; 8 nucleotides align to TRBD1. Per the germline V gene, CDR1 is SGHNT and CDR2 is YYREEE (reference sequence). V lost 4 bases, J lost 6 bases, and 11 bases stayed unmatched. The CDR3 loop spans 15 amino acids. As DNA, the CDR3 is TGTGCCAGCAGCGTAAACAGGGGGATATTGTCTGAAGCTTTCTTT. It is translated as CASSVNRGILSEAFF.

The DNA for the CDR3 is TGTGCCAGCAGTTACTATAGGGGTGGCGGGGAGCTGTTTTTT. It translates to CASSYYRGGGELFF. V gene TRBV6-5 combines with J gene TRBJ2-2; D is perhaps TRBD1 (5 bases). Germline V CDR1 and CDR2: MNHEY, SVGAGI. The CDR3 consists of 14 residues. V lost 1 base to trimming and J lost 7 bases, with 10 bases between them.

V and J are TRBV7-9 and TRBJ1-1; D possibly corresponds to TRBD1 (5 bases). V lost 5 bases and J lost 5, with 15 bases in between. Germline-derived CDR1 and CDR2 are SEHNR and FQNEAQ (reference sequence). There are 14 residues in the CDR3. The CDR3 region is CASSLQGSRTEAFF. As DNA, the CDR3 is TGTGCCAGCAGCCTTCAGGGATCGCGGACTGAAGCTTTCTTT.

This clone occurred a few times. The V and J genes are TRBV3-1 (or the pseudogene TRBV3-2) and TRBJ2-5; D not certain. Germline V gene data show CDR1 as LGHDT and CDR2 as YNNKEL (reference sequence). CDR3 length: 15 amino acids. With 2 bases removed from V and 4 bases from J, the gap between germline ends came to 14 bases. CDR3 bases: TGTGCCAGCAGCCAACGGGTAATCCCGCCAGAGACCCAGTACTTC. This codes for CASSQRVIPPETQYF.

The chain couples TRBV18 to TRBJ1-3; 9 bases map to TRBD1. Germline loops: CDR1 KGHSH, CDR2 LQKENI. The CDR3 covers 19 residues. The ends lost 6 bases at V and 0 bases at J; junction bases unmatched: 15. CDR3 in DNA: TGTGCCAGCTCGACTGGTGCGTCCGGGACAGGGAGCTCTGGAAACACCATATATTTT. Residues: CASSTGASGTGSSGNTIYF. Full variable domain (rest looked up from reference TRBV18 and TRBJ1-3): NAGVMQNPRHLVRRRGQEARLRCSPMKGHSHVYWYRQLPEEGLKFMVYLQKENIIDESGMPKERFSAEFPKEGPSILRIQQVVRGDSAAYFCASSTGASGTGSSGNTIYFGEGSWLTVV.

This clone was recorded a few times. Other DNA sequences in the same sample also yield this CDR3. The rearrangement uses TRBV9 and TRBJ2-7; no definite D call. The V gene's germline CDR1 is SGDLS and CDR2 YYNGEE. The V end lost 1 base, the J end lost 4 bases, and 9 bases lay between the germline ends. The CDR3 length is 13 residues. The DNA of the CDR3 is TGTGCCAGCAGCGTAAGCCTGCCGTACGAGCAGTACTTC. Its translation is CASSVSLPYEQYF.

This clone appeared a few times. V usage is TRBV24-1 and J usage is TRBJ2-2; D remains unclear. The CDR3 loop spans 12 amino acids. Germline V lookup: CDR1 KGHDR, CDR2 SFDVKD. Trimming shortened V by 12 bases and J by 3 bases, and 10 bases separated the two germline ends. Here the CDR3 DNA reads TGTGCCGTGGGTCTAGACACCGGGGAGCTGTTTTTT. It yields the protein CAVGLDTGELFF.

The V gene is TRBV4-2, the J gene TRBJ1-6; D is perhaps TRBD1 (6 bases). This CDR3 contains 16 residues. The germline V gene encodes CDR1 LGHNA and CDR2 YNFKEQ. V lost 0 bases and J lost 7, with 13 bases in between. The CDR3 DNA follows: TGTGCCAGCAGCCAAGAGTCGCGACAGGAGAATTCACCCCTCCACTTT. It translates to CASSQESRQENSPLHF.

This clone was detected a few times. The CDR3: CALIVASGNTIYF. The DNA for the CDR3 is TGTGCCCTCATTGTGGCTTCTGGAAACACCATATATTTT. The chain employs TRBV7-9 and TRBJ1-3; no clear D. This CDR3 is 13 amino acids long. In germline, CDR1 is SEHNR, CDR2 FQNEAQ (reference sequence). Trimming took off 11 bases at V and 1 base at J, with 12 bases between the two ends.

The J gene is TRBJ2-5, the V gene TRBV2, with TRBD2 matching 13 bases. V shed 4 bases and J 0 bases; nucleotides not matched to a gene: 8. The CDR3 has 18 residues. Germline V gene data show CDR1 as SNHLY and CDR2 as FYNNEI. CDR3 nucleotides: TGTGCCAGCAGTGCCGGACTAGCGGGGGCCTTGTACCAAGAGACCCAGTACTTC. Amino acids: CASSAGLAGALYQETQYF. Together with reference TRBV2 and TRBJ2-5, the CDR3 gives the full variable domain: EPEVTQTPSHQVTQMGQEVILRCVPISNHLYFYWYRQILGQKVEFLVSFYNNEISEKSEIFDDQFSVERPDGSNFTLKIRSTKLEDSAMYFCASSAGLAGALYQETQYFGPGTRLLVL.

The chain uses TRBV19 and TRBJ2-5; the match to TRBD1 covers 10 bases. Losses at the gene ends were 4 bases for V and 4 bases for J; bases not matched to a gene: 6. Germline V gene data show CDR1 as LNHDA and CDR2 as SQIVND (reference sequence). The CDR3 runs to 15 residues. The CDR3 here is CASSTWTGGGETQYF. As DNA, the CDR3 is TGTGCCAGTAGTACCTGGACAGGGGGGGGAGAGACCCAGTACTTC.

Turning to this clone: A junction end diverges from the germline sequence, so it may reflect a read error. The genes are TRBV7-6 and TRBJ2-1; weak D call: TRBD2 (5 bases). The germline CDR1 and CDR2 sequences are SGHVS and FNYEAQ. The CDR3 runs to 15 residues. CDR3 loop: CASTLGTRGGNEQFF. As DNA, the CDR3 is TGTGCCAGCACCTTAGGAACTAGAGGAGGCAATGAGCAGTTCTTC.